This TCR beta chain was sequenced in a study of CD8 T cells in Susac syndrome. TCR beta was sequenced from blood CD8+ and CD4+ T cells. TEMRA cells were FACS-enriched, with CD8+ and CD4+ T cells isolated negatively. RNA totalling roughly 0.45 to 1 ug underwent reverse transcription with random hexamers. Amplification of TCR beta CDR3 used immunoSEQ multiplex PCR across 54 Vbeta and 13 Jbeta. A single record per CDR3 protein comes from TCRdb applying MiXCR to the immunoSEQ multiplex PCR reads. The sample contains roughly 200,000 distinct CDR3 sequences, roughly 95% of which appear only once. The ends were cut back, 0 bases at V and 6 bases at J, with 14 bases in the middle. The CDR3 runs to 14 residues. From germline, CDR1 is SQVTM and CDR2 ANQGSEA.

The sample consisted of CD4+ T cells from PBMCs. The source of this sequence is a human donor in good health. This chain links TRBV29-1 with TRBJ1-2; maybe TRBD1 (6 bases). The CDR3 here is CSVEDPRGIHGYTF. The CDR3 bases are TGCAGCGTTGAAGATCCCAGGGGAATCCATGGCTACACCTTC.